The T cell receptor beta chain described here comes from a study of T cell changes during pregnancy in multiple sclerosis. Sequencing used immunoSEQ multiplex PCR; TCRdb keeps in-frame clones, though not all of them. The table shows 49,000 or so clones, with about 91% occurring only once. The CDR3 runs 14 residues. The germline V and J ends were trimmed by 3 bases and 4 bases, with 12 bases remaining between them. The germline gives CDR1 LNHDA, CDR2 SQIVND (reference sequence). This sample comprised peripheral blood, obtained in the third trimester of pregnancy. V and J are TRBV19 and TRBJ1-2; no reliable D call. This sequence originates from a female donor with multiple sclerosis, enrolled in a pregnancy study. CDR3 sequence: CASSIRSVPYGYTF. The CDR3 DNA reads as TGTGCCAGTAGTATTCGCAGCGTTCCCTATGGCTACACCTTC.